This TCR beta chain was found in a study of blood T cell dynamics during melanoma immunotherapy. Background on the study: Metastatic melanoma patients received first-line pembrolizumab or nivolumab plus ipilimumab. The study's findings and limits: At W3, later disease-control patients showed bifurcated PBMC repertoire changes, unlike progressors. The study could not tell melanoma-specific clones from general immune activation.

Regarding time point: week 3, after first cycle of checkpoint inhibitor. Patients had no prior systemic cancer treatment, immunosuppressants or other active cancers. Worth noting for this clone: Its specificity is not known.

Produced via immunoSEQ multiplex PCR; TCRdb's table is partial and in-frame only. The sample shows about 12,000 clones, 88% of them seen only once. The starting material was blood, obtained from a patient treated with checkpoint blockade. The sequence came from a human donor with melanoma.

CDR3: CASRVTTGENYGYTF. In DNA form, the CDR3 reads TGTGCCAGCAGAGTTACGACAGGGGAGAACTATGGCTACACCTTC. V gene TRBV6-5 combines with J gene TRBJ1-2; 8 nucleotides match TRBD1. This CDR3 is 15 amino acids long. CDR1 is MNHEY, CDR2 SVGAGI, per germline. Trimming at V came to 6 bases and at J to 2 bases, leaving 8 bases not matched to a gene.